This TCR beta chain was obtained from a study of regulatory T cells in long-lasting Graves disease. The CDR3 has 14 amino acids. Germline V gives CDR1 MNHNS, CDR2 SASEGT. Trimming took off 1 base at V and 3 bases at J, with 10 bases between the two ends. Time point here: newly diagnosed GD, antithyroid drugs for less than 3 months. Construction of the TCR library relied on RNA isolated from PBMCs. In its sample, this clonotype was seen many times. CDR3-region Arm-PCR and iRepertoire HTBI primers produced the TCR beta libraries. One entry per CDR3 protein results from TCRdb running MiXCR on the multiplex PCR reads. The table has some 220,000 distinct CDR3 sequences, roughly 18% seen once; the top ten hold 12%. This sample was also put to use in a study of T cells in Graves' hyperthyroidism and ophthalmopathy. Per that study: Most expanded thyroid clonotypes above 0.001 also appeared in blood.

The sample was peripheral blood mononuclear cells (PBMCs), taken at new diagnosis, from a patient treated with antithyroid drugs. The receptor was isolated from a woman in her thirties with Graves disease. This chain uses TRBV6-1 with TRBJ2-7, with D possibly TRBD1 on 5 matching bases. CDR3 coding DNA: TGTGCCAGCAGTGAAGTTTGGGGCCGCTACGAGCAGTACTTC. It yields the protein CASSEVWGRYEQYF.